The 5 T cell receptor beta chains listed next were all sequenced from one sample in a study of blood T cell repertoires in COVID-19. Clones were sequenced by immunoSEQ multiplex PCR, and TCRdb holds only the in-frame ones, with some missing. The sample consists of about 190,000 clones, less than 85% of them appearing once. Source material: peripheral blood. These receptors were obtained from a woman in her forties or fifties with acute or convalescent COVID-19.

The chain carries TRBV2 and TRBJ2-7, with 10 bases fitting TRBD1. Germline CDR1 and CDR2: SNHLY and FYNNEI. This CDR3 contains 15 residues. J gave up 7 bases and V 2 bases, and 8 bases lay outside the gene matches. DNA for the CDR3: TGTGCCAGCAGTGAAAGGACAGGGGGTACCTGGGAGCAGTACTTC. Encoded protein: CASSERTGGTWEQYF.

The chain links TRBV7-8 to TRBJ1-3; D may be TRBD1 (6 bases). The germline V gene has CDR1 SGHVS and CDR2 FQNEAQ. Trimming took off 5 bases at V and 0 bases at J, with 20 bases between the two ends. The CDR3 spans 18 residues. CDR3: CASSKPSGTSYSGNTIYF. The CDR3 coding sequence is TGTGCCAGCAGCAAACCCTCCGGGACATCTTACTCTGGAAACACCATATATTTT.

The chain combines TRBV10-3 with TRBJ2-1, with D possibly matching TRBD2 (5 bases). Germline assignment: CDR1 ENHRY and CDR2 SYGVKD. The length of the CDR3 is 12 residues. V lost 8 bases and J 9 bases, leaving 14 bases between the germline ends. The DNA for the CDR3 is TGTGCCATCTCTCAAGCGGTCCGTGAGCAGTTCTTC. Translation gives CAISQAVREQFF.

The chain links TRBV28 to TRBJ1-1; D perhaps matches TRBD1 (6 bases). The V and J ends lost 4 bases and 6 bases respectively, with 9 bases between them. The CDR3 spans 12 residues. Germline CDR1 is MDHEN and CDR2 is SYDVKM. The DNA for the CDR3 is TGTGCCAGCAGTTACAGGGCGGCTGAAGCTTTCTTT. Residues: CASSYRAAEAFF.

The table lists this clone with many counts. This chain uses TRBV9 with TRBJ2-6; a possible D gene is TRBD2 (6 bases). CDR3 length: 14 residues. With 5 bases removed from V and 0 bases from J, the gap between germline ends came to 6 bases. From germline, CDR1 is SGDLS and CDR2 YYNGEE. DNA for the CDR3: TGTGCCAGCAGGGAGGGCTCTGGGGCCAACGTCCTGACTTTC. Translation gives CASREGSGANVLTF.